One sample yielded the 30 T cell receptor beta chains listed below, sequenced in a study of T cells after yellow fever vaccination. Via MiXCR, TCRdb re-called the 5' RACE reads, giving one row per CDR3 protein. There are 510,000 or so distinct CDR3 sequences in the sample; around 21% occur only once, and around an eighth lies in the top ten. The sequenced sample was PBMCs, obtained 15 days after the yellow fever booster vaccination. These receptors came from a man aged 25-45 years who received the YFV17D yellow fever vaccine.

This clonotype has just a few counts. The gene calls are TRBV5-5 and TRBJ1-6; the match to TRBD1 covers 10 bases. Germline CDR1 and CDR2: SGHKS and YYEKEE (reference sequence). This CDR3 region has 15 residues. Trimming at V came to 4 bases and at J to 10 bases, leaving 8 bases not matched to a gene. The CDR3 DNA is TGTGCCAGCAGCGGCCGGGACAGGGGATGGTCACCCCTCCACTTT. Residues: CASSGRDRGWSPLHF.

V and J are TRBV18 and TRBJ2-3; D ambiguous. CDR3 length: 16 amino acids. In germline, CDR1 is KGHSH, CDR2 LQKENI. The V gene lost 1 base and the J gene lost 1 base, with 12 bases spanning the gap. CDR3 sequence: CASSPLRDSGTDTQYF. The CDR3 DNA reads as TGTGCCAGCTCACCACTAAGGGATTCCGGCACAGATACGCAGTATTTT.

The chain uses TRBV2 and TRBJ2-3; D possibly corresponds to TRBD2 (6 bases). Germline V lookup: CDR1 SNHLY, CDR2 FYNNEI. Trimming shortened V by 2 bases and J by 2 bases, and 8 bases separated the two germline ends. The CDR3 contains 14 residues. The CDR3, as DNA: TGTGCCAGCAGTGAAACTAGCCACACAGATACGCAGTATTTT. Protein sequence: CASSETSHTDTQYF. Full variable domain (rest looked up from reference TRBV2 and TRBJ2-3): EPEVTQTPSHQVTQMGQEVILRCVPISNHLYFYWYRQILGQKVEFLVSFYNNEISEKSEIFDDQFSVERPDGSNFTLKIRSTKLEDSAMYFCASSETSHTDTQYFGPGTRLTVL.

CDR3 coding DNA: TGTGCCAGCAGCACTGGTTCTAGCGTCTACAATGAGCAGTTCTTC. Translated: CASSTGSSVYNEQFF. V gene TRBV12-3 or TRBV12-4 combines with J gene TRBJ2-1; a weak D match, TRBD2 (6 bases). Trimming removed 6 bases from V and 3 bases from J, with 15 bases in between. The CDR3 is 15 residues long.

In its sample, this clonotype was seen a few times. The J gene is TRBJ2-5, the V gene TRBV7-2; no firm D call. V was trimmed by 4 bases and J by 5 bases, leaving 17 bases between them. The CDR3 loop spans 15 amino acids. From germline, CDR1 is SGHTA and CDR2 FQGNSA. CDR3 nucleotides: TGTGCCAGCAGCTCCGGAGCGTTCTCCGGGGAGACCCAGTACTTC. The encoded protein is CASSSGAFSGETQYF. Supplemented by reference TRBV7-2 and TRBJ2-5, the full variable domain reads GAGVSQSPSNKVTEKGKDVELRCDPISGHTALYWYRQSLGQGLEFLIYFQGNSAPDKSGLPSDRFSAERTGGSVSTLTIQRTQQEDSAVYLCASSSGAFSGETQYFGPGTRLLVL.

The chain carries TRBV29-1 and TRBJ2-1; possibly TRBD1 for D (6 bases). Trimming pared 3 bases from V and 5 bases from J, leaving 11 bases between. The CDR3 loop spans 13 amino acids. CDR1 is SQVTM, CDR2 ANQGSEA, per germline. CDR3 in DNA: TGCAGCGTTGAGGACAGTCTCCACAATGAGCAGTTCTTC. Translated: CSVEDSLHNEQFF.

This clonotype turned up a few times. J is TRBJ2-1 and V is TRBV10-3, with D possibly being TRBD2 (5 bases). Trimming cost V 4 bases and J 2 bases, with 9 bases left between them. Germline CDR1 reads ENHRY; CDR2 reads SYGVKD. The CDR3 runs to 14 residues. CDR3: CAISAGNTYNEQFF. CDR3 coding DNA: TGTGCCATCAGTGCGGGAAACACCTACAATGAGCAGTTCTTC.

V gene TRBV29-1 combines with J gene TRBJ1-1; 7 bases agree with TRBD1. The CDR3 sequence is 12 residues long. Per the germline V gene, CDR1 is SQVTM and CDR2 is ANQGSEA. V shed 6 bases, J shed 3 bases, and the junction held 4 bases outside the gene matches. The CDR3 spells CSVGTEYTEAFF. CDR3 nucleotide sequence: TGCAGCGTAGGGACAGAATACACTGAAGCTTTCTTT.

The V gene is TRBV6-2 or TRBV6-3, the J gene TRBJ2-7, with D unresolved. The length of the CDR3 is 16 residues. Germline assignment: CDR1 MNHEY and CDR2 SVGEGT. Trimming took 6 bases from V and 3 from J, leaving 21 bases between them. The CDR3 here is CASRTPQLGSYYEQYF. Written as DNA, the CDR3 is TGTGCCAGCAGAACCCCCCAACTGGGCTCCTACTACGAGCAGTACTTC.

This chain links TRBV29-1 with TRBJ2-5, with 8 bases that match TRBD2. The CDR3 extends over 17 amino acids. V was clipped by 5 bases and J by 2 bases; unmatched bases: 16. Germline loops: CDR1 SQVTM, CDR2 ANQGSEA. In DNA form, the CDR3 reads TGCAGCGTTTTGGTTGTGGGGCCCGGGGGGGTACAAGAGACCCAGTACTTC. The encoded protein is CSVLVVGPGGVQETQYF.

This clonotype was seen a single time. The genes are TRBV6-2 or TRBV6-3 and TRBJ2-7, with D possibly being TRBD1 or TRBD2 (6 bases each). The CDR3 length is 14 residues. CDR1 is MNHEY, CDR2 SVGEGT, per germline. With 2 bases removed from V and 3 bases from J, the gap between germline ends came to 11 bases. The CDR3 here is CASSYGGGGYEQYF. CDR3 bases: TGTGCCAGCAGTTACGGCGGAGGGGGCTACGAGCAGTACTTC.

In its sample, this clonotype was seen a few times. This rearrangement joins TRBV6-5 to TRBJ2-1; no reliable D call. This CDR3 has 12 residues. The V gene's germline CDR1 is MNHEY and CDR2 SVGAGI. The V and J ends lost 9 bases and 7 bases respectively, with 13 bases between them. This CDR3 is CASSRIGNEQFF. In nucleotides, the CDR3 is TGTGCCAGTAGTAGAATCGGGAATGAGCAGTTCTTC.

The chain has TRBV28 and TRBJ2-7; D remains ambiguous. Trimming removed 6 bases from V and 3 bases from J, with 9 bases in between. This CDR3 comprises 12 residues. Germline lookup yields CDR1 MDHEN and CDR2 SYDVKM. CDR3 sequence reads: CASRLPNYEQYF. CDR3 nucleotides: TGTGCCAGCAGACTACCCAACTACGAGCAGTACTTC.

The chain links TRBV20-1 to TRBJ2-3, with D possibly matching TRBD2 (5 bases). Looked up from germline, CDR1 is DFQATT and CDR2 is SNEGSKA (reference sequence). Between the trimmed V and J ends, which lost 3 bases and 5 bases, there was a span of 18 bases. The CDR3 has 15 residues. In DNA, the CDR3 is TGCAGTGCTAGGCCGCCCGGGAACGTTCAAGATACGCAGTATTTT. This codes for CSARPPGNVQDTQYF.

CDR3 in amino acids: CSPTEDYGYTF. The DNA for the CDR3 is TGCAGTCCCACCGAAGACTATGGCTACACCTTC. V and J are TRBV20-1 and TRBJ1-2; D uncertain. The CDR3 runs 11 residues. V gave up 8 bases and J gave up 3 bases, with 10 bases separating them. Germline V CDR1 and CDR2: DFQATT, SNEGSKA (reference sequence).

This clonotype was recorded a few times. The rearrangement joins TRBV30 to TRBJ2-1, with 7 positions matching TRBD2. Per the germline V gene, CDR1 is GTSNPN and CDR2 is SVGIG (reference sequence). V gave up 2 bases and J gave up 8 bases; unmatched junction bases: 15. This CDR3 is 16 amino acids long. The CDR3 loop is CAWSRARAGGSDEQFF. CDR3 in DNA: TGTGCCTGGAGTCGCGCGAGGGCCGGGGGGTCCGATGAGCAGTTCTTC.

This clonotype was seen only a few times. The rearrangement joins TRBV6-1 to TRBJ2-7; a weak D match, TRBD1 (6 bases). Trimming stripped 7 bases from V and 2 bases from J, with 21 bases between. CDR3 length equals 16 residues. Germline CDR1 reads MNHNS; CDR2 reads SASEGT. This CDR3 is CASNYQGTGPTYEQYF. The CDR3 nucleotides read TGTGCCAGCAACTACCAGGGGACGGGGCCAACCTACGAGCAGTACTTC.

The chain carries TRBV5-6 and TRBJ2-7; 9 bases match TRBD2. Trimming cost V 3 bases and J 3 bases; bases outside gene matches: 10. The CDR3 consists of 16 residues. Germline CDR1 is SGHDT and CDR2 is YYEEEE. In nucleotides, the CDR3 is TGTGCCAGCAGCTCATTTAGCGGGAGCGCCTTCTACGAGCAGTACTTC. This gives the protein CASSSFSGSAFYEQYF.

This clonotype was seen a handful of times. V usage is TRBV12-3 or TRBV12-4 and J usage is TRBJ2-2; TRBD1 agrees at 10 bases. The CDR3 loop spans 15 amino acids. V shed 7 bases, J shed 4 bases, and the junction held 6 bases outside the gene matches. CDR3 DNA sequence: TGTGCCAGCACCCCGGACAGGGGGAGCACCGGGGAGCTGTTTTTT. This gives the protein CASTPDRGSTGELFF.

This clonotype was observed a few times. The V gene is TRBV6-1, the J gene TRBJ2-7, with 7 bases identical to TRBD1. The V and J ends lost 4 bases and 2 bases, in that order; junction bases with no gene match: 5. This CDR3 comprises 14 residues. Germline CDR1 is MNHNS and CDR2 is SASEGT. The CDR3 coding sequence is TGTGCCAGCAGTGCAAGACAGGGAACCTACGAGCAGTACTTC. Amino acid sequence: CASSARQGTYEQYF.

The chain couples TRBV29-1 to TRBJ2-3, with TRBD2 matching 9 bases. Germline V gene data show CDR1 as SQVTM and CDR2 as ANQGSEA. The junction had 10 bases not matched to a gene; V was cut back by 5 bases and J by 7 bases. CDR3 size: 14 residues. The CDR3 sequence is CSVQIAGVGNTQYF. The CDR3 bases are TGCAGCGTTCAGATAGCGGGAGTGGGTAATACGCAGTATTTT.

The rearrangement links TRBV24-1 to TRBJ2-3; 8 bases line up with TRBD2. Trimming cost V 4 bases and J 2 bases; bases outside gene matches: 4. CDR1 and CDR2 from the germline V gene are KGHDR and SFDVKD. This CDR3 comprises 15 residues. Here the CDR3 DNA reads TGTGCCACCAGTGAGGGTAGCGGGATCACAGATACGCAGTATTTT. Amino acid sequence: CATSEGSGITDTQYF.

J is TRBJ2-5 and V is TRBV30, with 10 bases identical to TRBD1. Trimming took 4 bases from V and 5 from J; bases not matched to a gene: 7. CDR1 and CDR2 from the germline V gene are GTSNPN and SVGIG (reference sequence). The CDR3 has 14 residues. Written as DNA, the CDR3 is TGTGCCTGGACCCGGGACAGGGGAACGGAGACCCAGTACTTC. This sequence encodes CAWTRDRGTETQYF.

The CDR3 bases are TGTGCCAGCAGCCAAGAGTTGGGACTAGCGGGCAAGAATGAGCAGTTCTTC. Translating gives CASSQELGLAGKNEQFF. This chain uses TRBV14 with TRBJ2-1; 12 bases fit TRBD2. CDR1 SGHDN and CDR2 FVKESK come from the germline V gene. The junction had 7 bases not matched to a gene; V was cut back by 0 bases and J by 7 bases. This CDR3 is 17 amino acids long.

This clonotype occurred a few times. V gene TRBV7-8 combines with J gene TRBJ1-5; no firm D call. This CDR3 comprises 12 residues. CDR1 is SGHVS and CDR2 is FQNEAQ in the germline V gene. Trimming cost V 4 bases and J 4 bases, with 5 bases left between them. The CDR3 spells CASSSVNQPQHF. CDR3 coding DNA: TGTGCCAGCAGCTCGGTGAATCAGCCCCAGCATTTT.

The chain couples TRBV5-1 to TRBJ2-7; 12 nucleotides align to TRBD2. Germline CDR1 and CDR2: SGHRS and YFSETQ. The CDR3 has 16 amino acids. J lost 1 base, V lost 4 bases, and 6 bases had no gene match. DNA of the CDR3: TGCGCCAGCAGCCTCGGGACTAGCGGGTTTTCCTACGAGCAGTACTTC. Translated, it gives CASSLGTSGFSYEQYF.

The rearrangement links TRBV20-1 to TRBJ2-4, with D unresolved. This CDR3 region has 13 residues. Trimming left V 6 bases short and J 4 bases short, with 13 bases between. Germline V gene lookup returns CDR1 DFQATT and CDR2 SNEGSKA (reference sequence). The CDR3 nucleotides are TGCAGTGCCCGAAACGAAGCGAAAAACATTCAGTACTTC. Protein: CSARNEAKNIQYF.

The chain is built from TRBV15 and TRBJ2-1; the D is unclear. Deletions cut 9 bases from V and 0 bases from J, with 9 bases between. The CDR3 is 13 residues long. Per germline, CDR1 LNHNV and CDR2 YYDKDF (reference sequence). CDR3 in DNA: TGTGCCACAGCGACGGACTCCTACAATGAGCAGTTCTTC. It codes for CATATDSYNEQFF.

CDR3 bases: TGCAGTGCTAGAGATCCGGGACAGGGGGCGTTCAATGAGCAGTTCTTC. Protein: CSARDPGQGAFNEQFF. The gene calls are TRBV20-1 and TRBJ2-1; 12 positions agree with TRBD1. In germline, CDR1 is DFQATT, CDR2 SNEGSKA (reference sequence). This CDR3 has 16 residues. V lost 0 bases, J lost 6 bases, and 6 bases stayed unmatched.

This clonotype was found a few times. The CDR3, as DNA: TGTGCCAGCAGCTTGGGTGGCGGGGACCGTCCAGCCCAGCATTTT. This encodes CASSLGGGDRPAQHF. The chain uses TRBV5-5 and TRBJ1-5, with TRBD1 as a possible D gene (5 bases). V shed 0 bases and J shed 11 bases, with 18 bases lying between them. This CDR3 has 15 residues. CDR1 is SGHKS and CDR2 is YYEKEE in the germline V gene (reference sequence).